This T cell receptor beta chain was retrieved from a study of blood T cell repertoires in COVID-19. Trimming stripped 2 bases from V and 5 bases from J, with 12 bases between. Per germline, CDR1 MNHEY and CDR2 SVGAGI. The CDR3 is made up of 15 amino acids. Method: immunoSEQ multiplex PCR; TCRdb's copy keeps in-frame clones and lacks some. The table has tens of thousands of clones, roughly nine tenths seen once. This sequence joins TRBV6-5 and TRBJ2-2; no clear D gene. The clonotype originates from a male donor with acute or convalescent COVID-19. The material sequenced was peripheral blood. The CDR3 loop is CASSYPPDATGELFF. CDR3 DNA sequence: TGTGCCAGCAGTTACCCACCAGATGCTACCGGGGAGCTGTTTTTT.